This TCR beta chain was observed in a study of blood T cells in healthy people across ages. V was cut by 4 bases and J by 8 bases, with 14 bases left in between. CDR1 is SQVTM and CDR2 is ANQGSEA in the germline V gene. The CDR3 extends over 12 amino acids. Together with a sample-barcoded 5' primer, a J-beta primer mix was included in a second PCR lasting about 6 to 12 cycles. TCRdb passed the 5' RACE reads through MiXCR, listing each CDR3 protein once. The sample contains over 700,000 distinct CDR3 sequences, roughly 53% of which appear only once. The rearrangement links TRBV29-1 to TRBJ1-2; no clear D gene. This TCR was recovered from a man older than 75 in good health. Material for sequencing was blood. CDR3 residues: CSVVGYGEGYTF. In DNA form, the CDR3 reads TGCAGCGTTGTAGGCTACGGGGAAGGCTACACCTTC.